The T cell receptor beta chain under discussion was sequenced for a study of blood T cell repertoires in COVID-19. This CDR3 region has 13 residues. Trimming cost V 8 bases and J 2 bases, with 9 bases left between them. Per the germline V gene, CDR1 is MNHEY and CDR2 is SVGAGI. Clones were sequenced by immunoSEQ multiplex PCR, and TCRdb holds only the in-frame ones, with some missing. This sample yields 310,000 or so clones, of which around nine tenths are seen a single time; approximately 6% belongs to the top ten. This chain joins TRBV6-5 and TRBJ2-2; D perhaps matches TRBD1 (5 bases). The origin of this receptor is a woman in her thirties or forties who had recovered from COVID-19. The sample comprised PBMCs or T cells enriched from blood (not recorded which). The CDR3 region has the DNA TGTGCCAGCGGGGCACCTAACACCGGGGAGCTGTTTTTT. Translating it yields CASGAPNTGELFF.